This TCR beta chain was captured by sequencing in a study of cytomegalovirus exposure and HLA in healthy donors (dated by TCRdb to 2016 to 2017). As for the study more broadly: An earlier analysis of 550 to 700 of the donors reported about 250 Gb of sequence data and around 110 million unique TCR beta sequences from 150 million to 200 million T cells. A later genetic analysis used genome-wide SNP genotypes for about 65% of the roughly 670 donors, treating that subset as a discovery cohort. Because of strong linkage in the cohort, 4 to 6 DR-DQ haplotypes were treated as single units for association and clustering. An early release covering 550 to 650 HLA-typed donors comprised roughly 300 gigabases of sequencing data and around 80 million unique TCR sequences. A separate validation cohort of some 130 different subjects was used in addition to the roughly 640-subject first cohort. In the later analysis, no new phenotypic data were used to find candidate immune exposures; instead, reliance was placed on TCR beta sequences and their occurrence across donors. The study was designed to test whether signatures of past pathogen exposure could be identified by cataloging public T cell receptors. Donor age, sex, ethnicity and CMV serostatus were compiled alongside the repertoire data. The genetic ancestry cluster associated with self-reported Caucasian donors included approximately 85% of the 398 genotyped donors. Among almost 400 genotyped donors of the cohort, an average of approximately 230,000 unique TCR beta nucleotide sequences were sequenced per donor, around 18% of them non-productive. An earlier analysis of several hundred of the donors used high-throughput TCR beta sequencing to judge whether each TCR beta V gene segment behaved as functional or pseudogenic. HLA typing included class I and class II loci at four-digit resolution. A later analysis re-analyzed previously published TCR beta repertoires from about 730 donors and added high-resolution HLA genotyping to study TCR occurrence patterns. Every repertoire in the discovery cohort had been generated on one and the same sequencing platform. The T cell repertoires of some 700 subjects were profiled by immunosequencing and related to cytomegalovirus serostatus. To predict cytomegalovirus infection status, the study combined high-throughput TCR immunosequencing, statistical association of individual TCRs with disease status, and machine learning. Typing coverage differed by locus: A, B, C, DRB1 and DQB1 were typed in about 620-640 donors, DQA1 in approximately 520, DPA1 in around 580, and DPB1 in 450 to 480.

The cohort comprised some 680 healthy bone marrow donors. All cohort members were sampled while nominally healthy, although unrecorded immune exposures were likely present. The donor was CMV seropositive and was included in the group of 250 to 350 seropositive cohort members. Every donor gave a peripheral blood sample, and the peripheral blood mononuclear cells from that sample were used for TCR beta sequencing. Genomic DNA extraction from the blood cell samples was performed with the Qiagen DNeasy Blood Extraction Kit. Paper-wide results and their limitations: In a later analysis, HLA-associated TCR beta chains showed more clonal expansion and lower generation probabilities than non-associated chains that were equally common. Correlated functional status among segregating V segments might be attributable to linkage disequilibrium, but an unknown experimental factor could not be ruled out. Broadly in line with IMGT annotations, most TCR beta V segments showed up in productive rearrangements about 90% or about 30% of the time in an earlier analysis of some 590 of the donors. Sequencing depth was assumed to be roughly uniform across donors in the presence/absence analyses, though that assumption may not hold. In a later genetic analysis, fewer N-insertions in productive TCRs were reported among donors in an Asian-associated ancestry cluster than the roughly 670-donor mean. The earlier analysis of around 600 of the donors excluded 15 to 20 rarely observed V segments, including chromosome 9 orphons, because counts were too low. When HLA alleles, especially DR and DQ, strongly co-occurred, attributing TCR associations to individual alleles was difficult. A further reported finding was that TCR beta sequences accurately predicted the HLA-A and HLA-B alleles for most subjects in the first cohort. In a later analysis, the rate of TCR association differed among HLA loci, with DRB1 alleles having the most associated TCRs and HLA-C alleles having the fewest. At a false discovery rate of 0.05, a later analysis linked 15,000 to 20,000 TCR beta sequences to specific HLA alleles. In a later analysis, several top co-occurrence clusters were reported to appear linked to parvovirus B19, influenza, CMV and Epstein-Barr virus. In both the original and validation cohorts, the classifier was reported to diagnose cytomegalovirus status with high specificity and sensitivity. HLA typing was unavailable for some donors at each locus, so association tests used only the typed subset. Most TCR sequences were seen in very few donors, while some public TCRs were found in many individuals. This cohort had only TCR beta chains sequenced, and the lack of alpha or paired-chain data limited which features could be detected. The study gave a list of over 150 TCR beta chains associated with cytomegalovirus. Immune exposure information for the cohort was limited to CMV serostatus. A later analysis found that most CMV-associated TCR beta chains appeared HLA-restricted, with HLA associations seemingly driven largely by CMV exposure. The authors suggested that the approach could potentially be generalized to other disease states and immunological phenotypes. In a later genetic analysis, a missense DCLRE1C variant was associated with V-gene and J-gene trimming of TCR beta chains, and the association was replicated in an independent cohort. Some IMGT-functional V segments, including TRBV6-2 and TRBV6-3, could not be distinguished by the 87-base-pair reads and were therefore excluded. In vitro tests confirmed that a few of the cytomegalovirus-associated TCR beta chains recognize cytomegalovirus antigens. A cluster of highly shared sequence variants was judged likely to represent a technical artifact of the sequencing pipeline.

Library generation was performed with the immunoSEQ multiplex PCR assay. A mixture of 60 forward primers for TCR Vbeta segments and 13 reverse primers for TCR Jbeta segments was used in the multiplex PCR. Amplification of the CDR3 region of rearranged TCR beta genes was performed with a multiplex PCR assay on genomic DNA. The amplified TCR beta libraries were sequenced on the Illumina HiSeq System as 87-base-pair reads. Under the source paper's analysis protocol: In a later analysis, tens of millions of unique TCR beta chains were counted across the approximately 640 repertoires, and roughly 10 million of these chains were shared by at least two donors. Raw reads were error-corrected and collapsed into unique sequences by a nearest-neighbor algorithm in which closely related sequences were merged to remove PCR and sequencing errors. Alignment of CDR3 sequences to IMGT reference sequences was used to assign V, D and J gene segments. For a sequence to be retained, a match of at least six nucleotides to both a V gene segment and a J gene segment was required. Rearrangements were classified as productive when the CDR3 lacked stop codons and remained in frame with V and J, and all other rearrangements were classified as non-productive. Following IMGT convention, CDR3 was defined as the stretch from the second conserved V-encoded cysteine up to the conserved J-encoded phenylalanine. The earlier analysis of about 610 of the donors excluded sequences that lacked an unambiguous match to a single V gene segment. In an earlier analysis of several hundred of the donors, V segments were called functional above 56.7% productive rearrangements and were called segregating when the between-donor standard deviation exceeded 5%. To diagnose cytomegalovirus status from the catalog of TCR beta chain sequences, a statistical classification framework was built. V and J gene assignment, in a later analysis, came from comparing TCR nucleotide sequences with IMGT/GENE-DB human TR gene sequences. The TCRdist pipeline was used in a later analysis to assign CDR3 sequences and most-parsimonious VDJ recombination scenarios. A later analysis defined each TCR beta chain by its CDR3 amino acid sequence plus V-gene family, and excluded reads lacking a unique V-gene family. In a later analysis, 450 to 600 highly shared, low-generation-probability nucleotide sequences were removed to address suspected cross-contamination and a sequencing artifact. In a later analysis, a clonal expansion index was calculated for each public chain from normalized within-repertoire ranks of inferred template counts. In a later analysis, generation probabilities were computed using a VDJ recombination model fitted to out-of-frame rearrangements, and the results were checked against IGoR. A later analysis scored TCR-TCR, TCR-HLA and TCR-CMV co-occurrence with hypergeometric tests, applying a repertoire-size bias correction to TCR pairs. A later analysis estimated false discovery rates by permuting HLA or CMV assignments 20 times. A later analysis grouped co-occurring TCRs with DBSCAN, adding TCRdist sequence similarity when clustering within HLA-allele-positive subsets. Repertoires with fewer than 30,000 or more than 120,000 public chains, plus five repertoires with anomalous nucleotide sharing, were excluded from co-occurrence clustering. What TCRdb holds here is the immuneACCESS table cut down to in-frame rearrangements. Part of the clones is not present; checked against another copy, under half of the missing clones reflect an unresolved V gene, and the others are unexplained. The D gene and trimming were derived from the DNA, and the V and J assignments and clone size from that table. The table for this sample lists 150,000 to 200,000 clones; roughly four fifths of them were counted only once. 7% to 9.5% of the sample belongs to the ten largest clones.

From its cysteine to its phenylalanine, the CDR3 spans 12 amino acids. Kept here is only the CDR3 DNA, which spans 36 bases and is read in frame from base 1. After removal of 6 bases from V and 7 bases from J, the junction retains 3 bases not matched to a gene. CDR1 and CDR2, per the germline V gene, are SGHTA and FQGNSA. In regard to this clone: This clone's antigen is unknown. Base qualities are missing; no much larger clone stands one base away.

This TCR was sampled from a male donor in good health and CMV-seropositive. Material: PBMCs. Rearrangement joined TRBV7-2 to TRBJ2-3; 8 middle bases align to TRBD2. This receptor has the CDR3 CASRTSVNTQYF. Read as DNA, the sequence is TGTGCCAGCAGGACTAGCGTGAATACGCAGTATTTT.